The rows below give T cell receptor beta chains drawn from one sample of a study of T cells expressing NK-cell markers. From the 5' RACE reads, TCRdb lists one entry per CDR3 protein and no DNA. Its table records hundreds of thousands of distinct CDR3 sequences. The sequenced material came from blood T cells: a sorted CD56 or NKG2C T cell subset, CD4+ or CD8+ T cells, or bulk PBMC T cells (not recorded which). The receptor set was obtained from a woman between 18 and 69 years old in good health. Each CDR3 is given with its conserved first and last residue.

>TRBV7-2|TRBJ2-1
CASNADFSGAYNEQFF
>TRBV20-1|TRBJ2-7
CSARDVGVWGREQYF
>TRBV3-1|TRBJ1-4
CASSHLNEKLFF
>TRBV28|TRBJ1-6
CASSLLSAVSPLHF
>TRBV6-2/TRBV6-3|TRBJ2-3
CASRPRTDTQYF
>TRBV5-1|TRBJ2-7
CASSLARETYF
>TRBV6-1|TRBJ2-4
CASMGTGIQYF
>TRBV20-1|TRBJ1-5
CSARVGGNSNQPQHF
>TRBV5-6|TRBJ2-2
CASSLGGAGNRAGELFF
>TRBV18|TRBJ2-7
CASLPNLGAYEQYF
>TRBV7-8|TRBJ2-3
CASSPRAPPDTQYF
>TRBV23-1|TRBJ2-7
CASSQSGVSKTYEQYF
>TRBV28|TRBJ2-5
CASSRPAFRRGEGKTQYF
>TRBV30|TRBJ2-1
CAWSYRDLGKDEQFF
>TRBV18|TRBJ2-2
CASSKDSANTGELFF
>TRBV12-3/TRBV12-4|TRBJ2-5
CASSPSGTGRKGQYF
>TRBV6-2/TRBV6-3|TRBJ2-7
CASSYNREMWEYRNEQYF
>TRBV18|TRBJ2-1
CASSPQGGDNEQFF
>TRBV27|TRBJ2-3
CASSLRVGDTQYF
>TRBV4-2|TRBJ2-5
CASSQDRGPRETQYF
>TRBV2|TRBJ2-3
CASSERVWADTQYF
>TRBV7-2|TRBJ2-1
CASSSRGGTSANEQFF
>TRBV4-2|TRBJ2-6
CASSALSIGGPSGANVLTF
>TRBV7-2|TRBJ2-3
CASTRRGTTDTQYF
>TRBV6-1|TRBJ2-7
CASGRDRGVSHEQYF
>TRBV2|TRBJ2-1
CASSTEGLAGGTSIF
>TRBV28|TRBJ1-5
CASSLGGPSGNQPQHF
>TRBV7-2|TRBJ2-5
CASSLAFGGGAWQETQYF
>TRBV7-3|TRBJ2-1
CASSLYKDNEQFF
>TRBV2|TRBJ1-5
CASSEVGNPQPQHF
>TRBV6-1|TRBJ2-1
CASSAFRGGRYNEQFF
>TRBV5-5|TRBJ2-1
CASSRLGSGEQFF
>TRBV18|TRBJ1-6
CASSPYSGVGNSPLHF
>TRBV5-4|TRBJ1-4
CASSSGGNVEKLFF
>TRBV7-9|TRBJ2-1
CASSLTSGSRRFF
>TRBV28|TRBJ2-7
CASSQWGLAGEADEQYF
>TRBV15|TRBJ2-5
CATSRGPETQYF
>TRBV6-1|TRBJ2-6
CASSPLRPISGANVLTF
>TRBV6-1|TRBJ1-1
CASTRGTGNTEAFF
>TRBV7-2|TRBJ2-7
CASSKGLAGAEQYF